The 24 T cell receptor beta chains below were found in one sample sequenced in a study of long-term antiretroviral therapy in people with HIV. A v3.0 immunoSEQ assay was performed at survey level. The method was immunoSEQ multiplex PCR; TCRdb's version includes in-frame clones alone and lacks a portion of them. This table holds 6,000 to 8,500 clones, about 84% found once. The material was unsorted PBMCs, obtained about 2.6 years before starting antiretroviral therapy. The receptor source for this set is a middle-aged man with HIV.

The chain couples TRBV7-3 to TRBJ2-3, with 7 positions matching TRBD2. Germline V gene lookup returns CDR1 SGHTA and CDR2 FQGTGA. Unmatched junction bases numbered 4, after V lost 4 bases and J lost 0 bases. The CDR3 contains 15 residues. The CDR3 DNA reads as TGTGCCAGCAGCTCCGGACTAGGTAGCACAGATACGCAGTATTTT. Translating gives CASSSGLGSTDTQYF.

The CDR3 reads CAWSESGQGWNTEAFF. Here the CDR3 DNA reads TGTGCCTGGAGTGAATCGGGACAGGGGTGGAACACTGAAGCTTTCTTT. The gene calls are TRBV30 and TRBJ1-1, with 10 bases matching TRBD1. CDR1 and CDR2 (germline): GTSNPN, SVGIG (reference sequence). This CDR3 contains 16 residues. Trimming took 1 base from V and 1 from J; bases not matched to a gene: 6. Full variable domain (rest looked up from reference TRBV30 and TRBJ1-1): SQTIHQWPATLVQPVGSPLSLECTVEGTSNPNLYWYRQAAGRGLQLLFYSVGIGQISSEVPQNLSASRPQDRQFILSSKKLLLSDSGFYLCAWSESGQGWNTEAFFGQGTRLTVV.

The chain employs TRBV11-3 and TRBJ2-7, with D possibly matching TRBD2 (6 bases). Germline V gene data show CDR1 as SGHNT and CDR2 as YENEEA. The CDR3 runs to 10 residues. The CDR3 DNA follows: TGTGCGAGGTGGGGGGATGAGCAGTACTTC. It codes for CARWGDEQYF.

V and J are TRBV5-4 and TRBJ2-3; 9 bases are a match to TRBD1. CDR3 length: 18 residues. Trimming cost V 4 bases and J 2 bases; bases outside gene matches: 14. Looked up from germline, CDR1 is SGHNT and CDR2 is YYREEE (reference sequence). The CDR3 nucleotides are TGTGCCAGCAGCCCGGACAGGGGAAATCACACGGTCACAGATACGCAGTATTTT. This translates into CASSPDRGNHTVTDTQYF. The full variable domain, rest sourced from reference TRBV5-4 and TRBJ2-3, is ETGVTQSPTHLIKTRGQQVTLRCSSQSGHNTVSWYQQALGQGPQFIFQYYREEENGRGNFPPRFSGLQFPNYSSELNVNALELDDSALYLCASSPDRGNHTVTDTQYFGPGTRLTVL.

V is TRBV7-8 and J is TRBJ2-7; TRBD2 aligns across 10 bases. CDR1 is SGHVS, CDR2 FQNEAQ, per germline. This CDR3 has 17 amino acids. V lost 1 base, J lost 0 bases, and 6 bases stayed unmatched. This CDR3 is CASSLERTSGRSYEQYF. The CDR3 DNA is TGTGCCAGCAGCTTAGAAAGGACTAGCGGACGCTCCTACGAGCAGTACTTC.

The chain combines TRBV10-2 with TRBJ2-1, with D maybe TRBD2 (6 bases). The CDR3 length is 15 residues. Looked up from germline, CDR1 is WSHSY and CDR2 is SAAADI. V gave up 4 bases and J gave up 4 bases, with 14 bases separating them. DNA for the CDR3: TGCGCCAGCAGTGGCGCCGGGGCGGGGTACAATGAGCAGTTCTTC. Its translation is CASSGAGAGYNEQFF.

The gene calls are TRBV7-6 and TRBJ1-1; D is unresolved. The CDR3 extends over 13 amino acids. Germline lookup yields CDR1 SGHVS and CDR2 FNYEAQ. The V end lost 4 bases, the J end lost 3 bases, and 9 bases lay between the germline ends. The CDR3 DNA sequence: TGTGCCAGCAGCTCGCGGGAGGACACTGAAGCTTTCTTT. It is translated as CASSSREDTEAFF.

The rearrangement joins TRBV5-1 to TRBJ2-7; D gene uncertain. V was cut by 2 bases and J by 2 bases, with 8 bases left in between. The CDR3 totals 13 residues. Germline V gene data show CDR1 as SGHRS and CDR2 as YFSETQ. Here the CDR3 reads CASSFGSTYEQYF. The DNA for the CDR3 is TGCGCCAGCAGCTTCGGGTCGACCTACGAGCAGTACTTC.

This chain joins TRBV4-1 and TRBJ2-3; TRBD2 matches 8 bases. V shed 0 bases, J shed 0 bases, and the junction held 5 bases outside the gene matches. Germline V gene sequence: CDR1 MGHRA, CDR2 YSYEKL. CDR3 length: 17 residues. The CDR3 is CASSQELRGGSTDTQYF. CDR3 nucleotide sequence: TGCGCCAGCAGCCAAGAACTCCGGGGGGGAAGCACAGATACGCAGTATTTT.

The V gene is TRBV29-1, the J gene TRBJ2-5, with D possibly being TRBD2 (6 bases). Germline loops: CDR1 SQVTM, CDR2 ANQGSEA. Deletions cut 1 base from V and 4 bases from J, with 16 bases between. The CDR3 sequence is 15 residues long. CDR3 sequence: CSVEVDLTGGETQYF. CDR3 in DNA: TGCAGCGTTGAAGTAGATCTAACCGGGGGAGAGACCCAGTACTTC.

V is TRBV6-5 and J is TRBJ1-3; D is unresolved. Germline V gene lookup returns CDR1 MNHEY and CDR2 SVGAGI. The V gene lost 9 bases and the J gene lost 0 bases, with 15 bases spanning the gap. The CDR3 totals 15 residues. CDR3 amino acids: CASTRRPSSGNTIYF. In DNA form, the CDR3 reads TGTGCCAGTACTAGACGACCGAGCTCTGGAAACACCATATATTTT.

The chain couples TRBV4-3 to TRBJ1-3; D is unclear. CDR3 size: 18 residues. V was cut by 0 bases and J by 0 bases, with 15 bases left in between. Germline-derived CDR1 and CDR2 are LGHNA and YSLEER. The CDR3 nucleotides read TGCGCCAGCAGCCAAGATCGGCCGGGAAGAAACTCTGGAAACACCATATATTTT. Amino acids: CASSQDRPGRNSGNTIYF.

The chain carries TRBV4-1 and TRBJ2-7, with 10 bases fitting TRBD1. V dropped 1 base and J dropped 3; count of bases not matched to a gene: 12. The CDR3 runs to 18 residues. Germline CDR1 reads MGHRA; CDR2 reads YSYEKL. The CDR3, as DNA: TGCGCCAGCAGCCAAGTGCGGGCTAGACAGGGGGCAGGCTACGAGCAGTACTTC. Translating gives CASSQVRARQGAGYEQYF.

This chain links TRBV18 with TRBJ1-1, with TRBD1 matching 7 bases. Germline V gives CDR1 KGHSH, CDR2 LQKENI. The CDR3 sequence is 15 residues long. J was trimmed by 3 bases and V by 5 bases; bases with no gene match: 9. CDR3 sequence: CASSTKDRPDTEAFF. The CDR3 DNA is TGTGCCAGCTCAACGAAGGACAGGCCTGACACTGAAGCTTTCTTT.

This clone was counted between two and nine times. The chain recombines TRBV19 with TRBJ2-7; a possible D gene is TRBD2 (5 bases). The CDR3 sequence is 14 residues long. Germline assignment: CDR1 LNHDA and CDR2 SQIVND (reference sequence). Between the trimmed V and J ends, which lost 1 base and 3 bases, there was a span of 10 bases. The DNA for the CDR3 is TGTGCCAGTAGTATAGGGAGTCGGGGCTACGAGCAGTACTTC. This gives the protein CASSIGSRGYEQYF.

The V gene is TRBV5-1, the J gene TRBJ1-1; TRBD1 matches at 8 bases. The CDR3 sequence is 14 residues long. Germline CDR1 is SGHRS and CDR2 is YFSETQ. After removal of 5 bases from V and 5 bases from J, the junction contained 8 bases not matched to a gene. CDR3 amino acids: CASRQLQGETEAFF. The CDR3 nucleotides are TGCGCCAGCAGACAACTACAGGGGGAAACTGAAGCTTTCTTT.

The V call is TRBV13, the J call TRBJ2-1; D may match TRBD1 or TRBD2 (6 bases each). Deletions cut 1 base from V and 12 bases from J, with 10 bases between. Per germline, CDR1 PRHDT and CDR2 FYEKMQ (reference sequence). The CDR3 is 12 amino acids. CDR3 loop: CASSLDGGRQFF. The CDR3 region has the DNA TGTGCCAGCAGCTTAGACGGGGGCCGGCAGTTCTTC.

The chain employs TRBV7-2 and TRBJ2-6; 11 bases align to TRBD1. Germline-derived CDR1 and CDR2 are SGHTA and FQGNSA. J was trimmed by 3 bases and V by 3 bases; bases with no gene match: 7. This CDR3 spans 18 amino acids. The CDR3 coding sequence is TGTGCCAGCAGCTTTAAACCGGGACAGGGGGTTGGGGCCAACGTCCTGACTTTC. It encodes CASSFKPGQGVGANVLTF.

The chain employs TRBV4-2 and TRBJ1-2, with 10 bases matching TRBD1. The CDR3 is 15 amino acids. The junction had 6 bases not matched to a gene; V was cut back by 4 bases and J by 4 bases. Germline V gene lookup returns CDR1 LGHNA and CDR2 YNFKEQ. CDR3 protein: CASSPTGGTFYGYTF. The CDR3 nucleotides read TGTGCCAGCAGCCCGACAGGGGGCACCTTCTATGGCTACACCTTC.

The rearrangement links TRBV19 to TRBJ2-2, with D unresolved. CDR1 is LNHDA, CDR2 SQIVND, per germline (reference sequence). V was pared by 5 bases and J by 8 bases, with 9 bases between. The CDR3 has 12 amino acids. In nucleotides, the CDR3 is TGTGCCAGTAGTCCCATGGCGGGGGAGCTGTTTTTT. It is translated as CASSPMAGELFF. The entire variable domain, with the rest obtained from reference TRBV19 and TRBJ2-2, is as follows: DGGITQSPKYLFRKEGQNVTLSCEQNLNHDAMYWYRQDPGQGLRLIYYSQIVNDFQKGDIAEGYSVSREKKESFPLTVTSAQKNPTAFYLCASSPMAGELFFGEGSRLTVL.

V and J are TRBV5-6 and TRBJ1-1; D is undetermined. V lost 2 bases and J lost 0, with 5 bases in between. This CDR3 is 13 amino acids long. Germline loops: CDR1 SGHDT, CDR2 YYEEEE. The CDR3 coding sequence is TGTGCCAGCAGCTTAGAAATGAACACTGAAGCTTTCTTT. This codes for CASSLEMNTEAFF.

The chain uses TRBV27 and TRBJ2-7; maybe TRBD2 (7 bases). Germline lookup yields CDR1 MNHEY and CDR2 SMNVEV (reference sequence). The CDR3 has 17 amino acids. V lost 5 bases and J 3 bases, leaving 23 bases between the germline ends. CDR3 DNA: TGTGCCAGCAGTGCCCCGGGGGGCGCATCCACCTACTACGAGCAGTACTTC. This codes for CASSAPGGASTYYEQYF.

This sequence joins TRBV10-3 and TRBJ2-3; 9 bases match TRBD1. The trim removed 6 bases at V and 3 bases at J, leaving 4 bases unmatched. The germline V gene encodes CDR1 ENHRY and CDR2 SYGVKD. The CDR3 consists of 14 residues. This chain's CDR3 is CAIRGTGWTDTQYF. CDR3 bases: TGTGCCATCAGGGGGACAGGGTGGACAGATACGCAGTATTTT.

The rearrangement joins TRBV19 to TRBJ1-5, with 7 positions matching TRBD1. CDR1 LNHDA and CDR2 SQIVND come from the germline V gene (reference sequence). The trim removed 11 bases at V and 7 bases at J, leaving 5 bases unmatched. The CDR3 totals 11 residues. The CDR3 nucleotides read TGTGCCTCAGGGGGGGGGCAGCCCCAGCATTTT. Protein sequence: CASGGGQPQHF.